This T cell receptor beta chain is from a study of control samples from healthy donors and cancer patients. The CDR3 has 16 residues. Trimming removed 0 bases from V and 5 bases from J; junction bases left unmatched: 2. CDR1 and CDR2 from the germline V gene are KGHDR and SFDVKD. This table comes from immunoSEQ multiplex PCR, and its TCRdb copy is limited to in-frame clones, with some not included. Of 90,000 to 100,000 clones listed, approximately 81% are singletons. This TCR was sampled from a woman aged 30 to 39 in good health. The rearrangement links TRBV24-1 to TRBJ2-2, with TRBD1 matching 10 bases. Input material: blood. CDR3 loop: CATSDLDRGPTGELFF. CDR3 nucleotide sequence: TGTGCCACCAGTGATTTGGACAGGGGGCCTACCGGGGAGCTGTTTTTT.